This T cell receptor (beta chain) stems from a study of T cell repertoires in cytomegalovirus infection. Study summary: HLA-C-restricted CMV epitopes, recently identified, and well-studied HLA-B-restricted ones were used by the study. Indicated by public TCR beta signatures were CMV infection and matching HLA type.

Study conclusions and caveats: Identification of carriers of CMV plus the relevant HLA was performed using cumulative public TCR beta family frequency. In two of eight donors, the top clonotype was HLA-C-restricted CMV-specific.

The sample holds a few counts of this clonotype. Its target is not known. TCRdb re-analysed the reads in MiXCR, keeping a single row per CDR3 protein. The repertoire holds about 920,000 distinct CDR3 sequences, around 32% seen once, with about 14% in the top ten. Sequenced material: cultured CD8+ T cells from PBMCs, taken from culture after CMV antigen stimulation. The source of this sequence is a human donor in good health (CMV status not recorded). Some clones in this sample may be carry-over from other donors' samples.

Here the CDR3 reads CASSQNSNYGYTF. The CDR3 DNA sequence: TGTGCCAGCAGTCAGAATTCTAACTATGGCTACACCTTC. The rearrangement joins TRBV6-5 to TRBJ1-2; D unresolved. The germline V and J ends were trimmed by 5 bases and 0 bases, with 7 bases remaining between them. The CDR3 spans 13 residues. Looked up from germline, CDR1 is MNHEY and CDR2 is SVGAGI.